A selection of T cell receptor beta chains follows, all from one sample in a study of blood T cell repertoires in COVID-19. Sequencing was performed with immunoSEQ multiplex PCR; in TCRdb, only in-frame clones are kept and a portion is missing. This table has approximately 80,000 clones, about 90% appearing once. Sequenced sample: peripheral blood. These receptors came from a human donor in a cohort sampled during active COVID-19. The CDR3 runs from the conserved cysteine through the conserved F or W. Fields, in order: V gene, J gene, D gene, clone size, CDR3 protein, CDR3 DNA. The D gene is left open where the match is weak. Rows give clone size only sometimes, using once, few, many, or a class for an expanded clone.

>TRBV18|TRBJ2-7|TRBD1|.
CASSHTGQGLEQYF
TGTGCCAGCTCACACACGGGACAGGGCCTCGAGCAGTACTTC
>TRBV4-1|TRBJ2-1|TRBD2|.
CASSPGLAIYNEQFF
TGCGCCAGCAGCCCAGGACTAGCGATATACAATGAGCAGTTCTTC
>TRBV7-2|TRBJ2-5|TRBD1|.
CASSSQGAQETQYF
TGTGCCAGCAGCTCACAGGGGGCGCAAGAGACCCAGTACTTC
>TRBV7-9|TRBJ1-4|.|many
CASSAGEKLFF
TGTGCCAGCAGCGCAGGTGAAAAACTGTTTTTT
>TRBV13|TRBJ1-1|TRBD1|.
CASSSFGQGKSNTEAFF
TGTGCCAGCAGCTCATTTGGACAGGGGAAGTCCAACACTGAAGCTTTCTTT
>TRBV12-5|TRBJ1-2|.|.
CASGLGDSQGIGGYTF
TGTGCTAGTGGTTTGGGAGACAGCCAGGGGATAGGCGGCTACACCTTC
>TRBV19|TRBJ2-1|.|.
CASSMRGRSSYNEQFF
TGTGCCAGTAGTATGCGTGGGAGAAGCTCCTACAATGAGCAGTTCTTC
>TRBV10-3|TRBJ2-7|.|.
CAITGASGAEQYF
TGTGCCATCACTGGAGCCTCAGGGGCGGAGCAGTACTTC
>TRBV5-4|TRBJ2-3|TRBD2|.
CASSRGGGVSTDTQYF
TGTGCCAGCAGCCGGGGGGGCGGGGTTAGCACAGATACGCAGTATTTT
>TRBV12-2|TRBJ2-2|.|.
CASRLFPGGPPTGELFF
TGTGCAAGTCGCTTATTTCCAGGAGGCCCCCCCACCGGGGAGCTGTTTTTT
>TRBV27|TRBJ1-1|.|few
CASSFSASTEAFF
TGTGCCAGCAGTTTTAGTGCGAGCACTGAAGCTTTCTTT
>TRBV28|TRBJ2-1|TRBD2|.
CASRPSGRAPQFF
TGTGCCAGCAGACCAAGCGGGAGGGCACCTCAGTTCTTC
>TRBV13|TRBJ2-7|TRBD2|.
CASSSGTSGSHEQYF
TGTGCCAGCAGCTCCGGGACTAGCGGGTCCCACGAGCAGTACTTC
>TRBV2|TRBJ2-7|.|few
CASRRVVGKYEQYF
TGTGCCAGCAGGAGAGTTGTCGGTAAATACGAGCAGTACTTC
>TRBV5-4|TRBJ2-2|TRBD1|.
CASSFKGAFTGELFF
TGTGCCAGCAGCTTTAAGGGGGCGTTCACCGGGGAGCTGTTTTTT
>TRBV5-6|TRBJ2-5|TRBD2|.
CASSNVGRAETQYF
TGTGCCAGCAGCAACGTCGGGAGGGCGGAGACCCAGTACTTC
>TRBV2|TRBJ1-1|.|.
CASTDTMNTEAFF
TGTGCCAGCACGGACACAATGAACACTGAAGCTTTCTTT
>TRBV24-1|TRBJ2-2|TRBD1|.
CATAGTANTGELFF
TGTGCCACCGCCGGGACAGCGAACACCGGGGAGCTGTTTTTT
>TRBV4-1|TRBJ1-6|.|few
CASSREGSSYNSPLHF
TGCGCCAGCAGCCGGGAGGGTAGCTCCTATAATTCACCCCTCCACTTT
>TRBV19|TRBJ2-3|TRBD2|once
CASRRLAGGSADTQYF
TGTGCCAGTCGGCGACTAGCGGGAGGGTCGGCAGATACGCAGTATTTT
>TRBV28|TRBJ2-5|.|once
CASSPGTSQETQYF
TGTGCCAGCAGTCCCGGGACTTCCCAAGAGACCCAGTACTTC
>TRBV28|TRBJ2-6|TRBD1|.
CASSSSQGLGANVLTF
TGTGCCAGCAGTTCCTCACAGGGGCTTGGGGCCAACGTCCTGACTTTC
>TRBV27|TRBJ2-7|TRBD1|.
CASSPLGQVGAYEQYF
TGTGCCAGCAGTCCCCTCGGACAGGTCGGGGCCTACGAGCAGTACTTC
>TRBV4-1|TRBJ1-2|.|.
CASSQDASIGGGDGYTF
TGCGCCAGCAGCCAAGATGCAAGTATCGGGGGAGGGGACGGCTACACCTTC
>TRBV3-1/TRBV3-2|TRBJ2-5|TRBD1|.
CASRRQGQETQYF
TGTGCCAGCAGACGACAGGGTCAAGAGACCCAGTACTTC
>TRBV28|TRBJ1-3|.|.
CASSPPGATFFTIYF
TGTGCCAGCAGTCCCCCGGGAGCTACCTTTTTCACCATATATTTT
>TRBV7-2|TRBJ2-2|TRBD2|.
CASSLRAGAYTGELFF
TGTGCCAGCAGCTTAAGGGCGGGAGCGTACACCGGGGAGCTGTTTTTT
>TRBV11-3|TRBJ2-2|TRBD2|.
CASSFGGTNTGELFF
TGTGCCAGCAGCTTCGGGGGGACGAACACCGGGGAGCTGTTTTTT
>TRBV7-3|TRBJ1-1|.|once
CASSLWVGRKRENTEAFF
TGTGCCAGCAGCTTATGGGTGGGGCGAAAACGCGAGAACACTGAAGCTTTCTTT
>TRBV10-3|TRBJ1-4|TRBD1|few
CAIGTGGKNEKLFF
TGTGCCATCGGGACAGGGGGCAAGAATGAAAAACTGTTTTTT
>TRBV19|TRBJ2-3|TRBD2|.
CASSPLAGGTDTQYF
TGTGCCAGTAGCCCACTAGCGGGGGGCACAGATACGCAGTATTTT
>TRBV6-5|TRBJ2-3|TRBD2|.
CASSSGLAERADTQYF
TGTGCCAGCAGTTCCGGACTAGCGGAAAGGGCAGATACGCAGTATTTT
>TRBV9|TRBJ1-2|.|.
CASSGNEEGHLYGYTF
TGTGCCAGCAGTGGAAACGAGGAGGGCCACCTTTATGGCTACACCTTC
>TRBV7-3|TRBJ2-3|.|few
CASSLSRIGADTQYF
TGTGCCAGCAGCTTATCCAGAATTGGTGCAGATACGCAGTATTTT
>TRBV7-2|TRBJ2-3|TRBD2|.
CASSLFGGRGGPDTQYF
TGTGCCAGCAGCTTATTCGGAGGGCGGGGGGGCCCAGATACGCAGTATTTT
>TRBV5-1|TRBJ2-7|TRBD2|.
CASTRTSGSYEQYF
TGCGCCAGCACAAGGACTAGCGGGAGCTACGAGCAGTACTTC
>TRBV9|TRBJ2-3|.|.
CASSPQNSPAGTQYF
TGTGCCAGCAGCCCGCAGAACTCCCCGGCAGGGACGCAGTATTTT
>TRBV4-1|TRBJ2-5|TRBD1|.
CASSPPGTGGDTQYF
TGCGCCAGCAGCCCACCCGGGACAGGGGGGGATACCCAGTACTTC